This TCR beta chain was identified during a study of beta chain features in type 1 diabetes. This clone was seen only a few times. Its antigen is as yet unknown. Each of the CD4+ naive, central memory, regulatory and stem cell-like memory populations was sorted via CD45RO/CCR7/CD25/CD127/CD95/CD27. Sorted populations were all over 98% pure. The isolated RNA, all of it, was reverse transcribed, so expressed TCRB transcripts were what got sequenced. About 3.5 million reads per sample on average were obtained from naive, central memory and regulatory T cell samples. Assay used: immunoSEQ multiplex PCR; TCRdb lists only in-frame clones, some missing. The sample has approximately 60,000 clones; 52% are singletons. Study findings and constraints: In all four CD4+ subsets, TCRB CDR3 length was significantly, moderately reduced in type 1 diabetes.

CDR1 is LGHNA, CDR2 YSLEER, per germline. Trimming took off 1 base at V and 10 bases at J, with 25 bases between the two ends. The CDR3 has 17 amino acids. Sample: Tregs from blood. This receptor was taken from a middle-aged woman with type 1 diabetes. The chain links TRBV4-3 to TRBJ1-1; D is ambiguous. The CDR3 loop reads CASSQGTQRRDASLAFF. In nucleotides, the CDR3 is TGCGCCAGCAGCCAAGGAACCCAGCGGCGCGATGCCTCGTTAGCTTTCTTT.